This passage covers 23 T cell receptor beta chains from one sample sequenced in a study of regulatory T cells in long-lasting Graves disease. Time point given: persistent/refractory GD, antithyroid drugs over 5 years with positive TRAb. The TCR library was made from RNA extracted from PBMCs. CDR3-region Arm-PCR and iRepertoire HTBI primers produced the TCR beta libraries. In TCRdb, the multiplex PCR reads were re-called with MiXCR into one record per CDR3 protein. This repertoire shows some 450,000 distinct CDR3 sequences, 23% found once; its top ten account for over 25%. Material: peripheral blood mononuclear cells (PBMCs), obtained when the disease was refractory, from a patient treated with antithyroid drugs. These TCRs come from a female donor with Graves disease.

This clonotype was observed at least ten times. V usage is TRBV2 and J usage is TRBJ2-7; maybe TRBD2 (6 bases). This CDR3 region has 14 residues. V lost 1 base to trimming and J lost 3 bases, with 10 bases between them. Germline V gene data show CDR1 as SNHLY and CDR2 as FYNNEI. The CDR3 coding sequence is TGTGCCAGCAGTGAAGTGATAGCGGACTACGAGCAGTACTTC. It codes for CASSEVIADYEQYF.

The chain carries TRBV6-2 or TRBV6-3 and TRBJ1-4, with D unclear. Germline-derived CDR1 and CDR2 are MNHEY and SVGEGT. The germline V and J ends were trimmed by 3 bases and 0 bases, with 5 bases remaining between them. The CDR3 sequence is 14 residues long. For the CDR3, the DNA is TGTGCCAGCAGTTATCGTGCAACTAATGAAAAACTGTTTTTT. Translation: CASSYRATNEKLFF.

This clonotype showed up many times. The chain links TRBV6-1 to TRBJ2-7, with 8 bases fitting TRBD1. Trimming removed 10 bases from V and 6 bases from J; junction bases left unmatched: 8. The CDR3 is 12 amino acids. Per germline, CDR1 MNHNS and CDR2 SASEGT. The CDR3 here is CATFQGAGEQYF. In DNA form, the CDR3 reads TGTGCCACCTTTCAGGGGGCAGGCGAGCAGTACTTC.

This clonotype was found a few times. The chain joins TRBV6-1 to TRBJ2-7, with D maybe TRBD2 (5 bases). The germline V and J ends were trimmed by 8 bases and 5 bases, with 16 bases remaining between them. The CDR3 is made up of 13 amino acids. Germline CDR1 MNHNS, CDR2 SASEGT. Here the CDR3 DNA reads TGTGCCAGCCGTAGAGGGTCTCGGAACGAGCAGTACTTC. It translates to CASRRGSRNEQYF.

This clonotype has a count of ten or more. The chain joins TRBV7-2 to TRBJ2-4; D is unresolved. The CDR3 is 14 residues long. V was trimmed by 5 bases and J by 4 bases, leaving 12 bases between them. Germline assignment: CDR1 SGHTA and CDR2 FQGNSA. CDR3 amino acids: CASSNTSPKNIQYF. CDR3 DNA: TGTGCCAGCAGCAACACTTCCCCGAAAAACATTCAGTACTTC.

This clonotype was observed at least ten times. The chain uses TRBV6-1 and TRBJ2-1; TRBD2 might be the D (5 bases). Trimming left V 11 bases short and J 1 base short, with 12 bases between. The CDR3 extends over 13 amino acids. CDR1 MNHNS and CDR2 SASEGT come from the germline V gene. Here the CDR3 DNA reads TGTGCCGCTACTAGGAATTCCTACAATGAGCAGTTCTTC. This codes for CAATRNSYNEQFF.

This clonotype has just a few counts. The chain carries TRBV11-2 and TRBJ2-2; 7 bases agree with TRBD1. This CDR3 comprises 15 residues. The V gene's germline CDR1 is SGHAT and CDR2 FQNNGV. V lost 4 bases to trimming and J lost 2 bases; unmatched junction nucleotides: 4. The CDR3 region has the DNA TGTGCCAGCAGCTCGGGACAGAGAAACACCGGGGAGCTGTTTTTT. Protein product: CASSSGQRNTGELFF.

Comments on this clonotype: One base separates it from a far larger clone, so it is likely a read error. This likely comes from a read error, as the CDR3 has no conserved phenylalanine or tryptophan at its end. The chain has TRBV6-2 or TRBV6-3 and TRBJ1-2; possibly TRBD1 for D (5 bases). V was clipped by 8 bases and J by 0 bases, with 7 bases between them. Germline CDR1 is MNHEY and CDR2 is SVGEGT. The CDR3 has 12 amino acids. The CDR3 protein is CASQGPNYGYTS. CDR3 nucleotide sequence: TGTGCCAGCCAGGGTCCTAACTATGGCTACACCTCC.

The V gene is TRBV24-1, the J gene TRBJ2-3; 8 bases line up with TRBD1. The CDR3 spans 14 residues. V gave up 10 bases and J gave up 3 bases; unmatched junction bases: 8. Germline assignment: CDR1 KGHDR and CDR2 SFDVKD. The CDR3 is CATDGQGSTDTQYF. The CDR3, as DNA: TGTGCCACGGATGGACAGGGTTCGACAGATACGCAGTATTTT.

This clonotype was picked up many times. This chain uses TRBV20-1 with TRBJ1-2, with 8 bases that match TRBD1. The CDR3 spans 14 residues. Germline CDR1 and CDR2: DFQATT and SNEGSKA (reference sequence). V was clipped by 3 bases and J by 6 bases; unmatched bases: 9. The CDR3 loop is CSARPLDRENGYTF. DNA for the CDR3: TGCAGTGCTAGGCCTCTGGACAGGGAAAATGGCTACACCTTC.

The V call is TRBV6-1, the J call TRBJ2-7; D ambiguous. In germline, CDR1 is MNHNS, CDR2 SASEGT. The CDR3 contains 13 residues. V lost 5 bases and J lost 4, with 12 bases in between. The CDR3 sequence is CASSNTQGYEQYF. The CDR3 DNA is TGTGCCAGCAGTAATACCCAAGGTTACGAGCAGTACTTC.

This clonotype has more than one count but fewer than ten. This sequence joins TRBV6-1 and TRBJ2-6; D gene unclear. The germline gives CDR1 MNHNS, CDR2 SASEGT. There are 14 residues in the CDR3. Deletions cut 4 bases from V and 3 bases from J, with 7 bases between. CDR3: CASSVLSGANVLTF. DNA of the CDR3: TGTGCCAGCAGTGTCCTTAGTGGGGCCAACGTCCTGACTTTC.

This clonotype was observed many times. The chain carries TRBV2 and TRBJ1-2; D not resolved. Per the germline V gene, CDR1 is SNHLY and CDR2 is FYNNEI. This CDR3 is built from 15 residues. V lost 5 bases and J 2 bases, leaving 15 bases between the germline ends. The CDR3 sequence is CASSLDQHLNYGYTF. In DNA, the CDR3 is TGTGCCAGCAGTTTGGATCAGCATCTCAACTATGGCTACACCTTC.

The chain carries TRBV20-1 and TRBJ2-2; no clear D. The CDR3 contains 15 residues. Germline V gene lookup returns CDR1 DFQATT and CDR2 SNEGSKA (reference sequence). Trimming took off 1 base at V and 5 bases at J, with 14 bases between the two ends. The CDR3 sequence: CSARADHLRTGELFF. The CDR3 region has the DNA TGCAGTGCTAGAGCGGATCACCTTCGAACCGGGGAGCTGTTTTTT.

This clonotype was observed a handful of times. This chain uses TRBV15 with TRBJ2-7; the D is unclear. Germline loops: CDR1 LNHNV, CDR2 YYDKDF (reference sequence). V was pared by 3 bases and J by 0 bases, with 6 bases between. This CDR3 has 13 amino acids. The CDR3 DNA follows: TGTGCCACCAGCAGCAGCGTCTCCTACGAGCAGTACTTC. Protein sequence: CATSSSVSYEQYF.

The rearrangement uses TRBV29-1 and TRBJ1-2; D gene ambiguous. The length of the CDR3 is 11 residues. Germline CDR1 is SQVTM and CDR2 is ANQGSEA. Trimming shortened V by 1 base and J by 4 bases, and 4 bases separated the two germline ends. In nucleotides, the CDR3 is TGCAGCGTTGAAGGGATCTATGGCTACACCTTC. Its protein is CSVEGIYGYTF.

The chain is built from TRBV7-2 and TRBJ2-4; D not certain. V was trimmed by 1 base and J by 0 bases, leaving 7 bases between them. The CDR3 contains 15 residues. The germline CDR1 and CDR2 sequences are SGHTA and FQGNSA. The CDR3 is CASSLVRVAKNIQYF. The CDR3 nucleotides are TGTGCCAGCAGCTTAGTGAGAGTAGCCAAAAACATTCAGTACTTC. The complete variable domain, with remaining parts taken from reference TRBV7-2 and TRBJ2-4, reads GAGVSQSPSNKVTEKGKDVELRCDPISGHTALYWYRQSLGQGLEFLIYFQGNSAPDKSGLPSDRFSAERTGGSVSTLTIQRTQQEDSAVYLCASSLVRVAKNIQYFGAGTRLSVL.

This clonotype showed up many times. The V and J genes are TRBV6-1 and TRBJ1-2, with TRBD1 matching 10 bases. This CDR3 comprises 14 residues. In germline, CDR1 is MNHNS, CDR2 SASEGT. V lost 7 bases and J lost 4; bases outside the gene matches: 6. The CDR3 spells CASTSTGGFYGYTF. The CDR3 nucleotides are TGTGCCAGCACCTCGACAGGGGGCTTCTATGGCTACACCTTC.

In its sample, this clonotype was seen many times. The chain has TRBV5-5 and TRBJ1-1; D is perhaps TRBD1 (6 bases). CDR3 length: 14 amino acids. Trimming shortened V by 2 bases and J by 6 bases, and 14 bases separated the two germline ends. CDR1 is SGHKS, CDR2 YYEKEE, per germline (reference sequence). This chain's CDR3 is CASSFTGNGAEAFF. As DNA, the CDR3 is TGTGCCAGCAGCTTTACAGGGAATGGGGCTGAAGCTTTCTTT.

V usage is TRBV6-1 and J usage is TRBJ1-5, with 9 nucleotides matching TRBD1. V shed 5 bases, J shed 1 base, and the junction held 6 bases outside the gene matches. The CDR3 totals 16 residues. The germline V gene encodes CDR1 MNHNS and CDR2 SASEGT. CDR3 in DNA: TGTGCCAGCAGTAATTGGACAGGGGACAGCAATCAGCCCCAGCATTTT. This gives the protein CASSNWTGDSNQPQHF.

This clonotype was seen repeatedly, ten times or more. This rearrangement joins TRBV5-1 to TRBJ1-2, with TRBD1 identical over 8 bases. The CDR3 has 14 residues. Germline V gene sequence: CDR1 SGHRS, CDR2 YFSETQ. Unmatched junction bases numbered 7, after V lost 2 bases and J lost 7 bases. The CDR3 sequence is CASSFPGQAGGYTF. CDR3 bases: TGCGCCAGCAGCTTTCCGGGACAGGCGGGTGGCTACACCTTC.

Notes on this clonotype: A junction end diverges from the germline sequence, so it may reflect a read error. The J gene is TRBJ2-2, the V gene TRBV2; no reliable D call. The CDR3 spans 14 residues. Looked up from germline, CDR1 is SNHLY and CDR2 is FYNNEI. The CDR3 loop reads CASREETNTGELFF. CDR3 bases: TGTGCCAGCAGGGAAGAGACCAACACCGGGGAGCTGTTTTTT.

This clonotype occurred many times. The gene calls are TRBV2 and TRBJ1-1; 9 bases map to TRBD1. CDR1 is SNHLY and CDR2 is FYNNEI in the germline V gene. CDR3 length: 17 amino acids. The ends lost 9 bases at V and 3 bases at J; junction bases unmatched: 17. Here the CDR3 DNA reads TGTGCCAGTAGGACAGGGGACACTATTCTCCAGTACACTGAAGCTTTCTTT. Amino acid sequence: CASRTGDTILQYTEAFF. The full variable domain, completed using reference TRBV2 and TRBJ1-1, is EPEVTQTPSHQVTQMGQEVILRCVPISNHLYFYWYRQILGQKVEFLVSFYNNEISEKSEIFDDQFSVERPDGSNFTLKIRSTKLEDSAMYFCASRTGDTILQYTEAFFGQGTRLTVV.